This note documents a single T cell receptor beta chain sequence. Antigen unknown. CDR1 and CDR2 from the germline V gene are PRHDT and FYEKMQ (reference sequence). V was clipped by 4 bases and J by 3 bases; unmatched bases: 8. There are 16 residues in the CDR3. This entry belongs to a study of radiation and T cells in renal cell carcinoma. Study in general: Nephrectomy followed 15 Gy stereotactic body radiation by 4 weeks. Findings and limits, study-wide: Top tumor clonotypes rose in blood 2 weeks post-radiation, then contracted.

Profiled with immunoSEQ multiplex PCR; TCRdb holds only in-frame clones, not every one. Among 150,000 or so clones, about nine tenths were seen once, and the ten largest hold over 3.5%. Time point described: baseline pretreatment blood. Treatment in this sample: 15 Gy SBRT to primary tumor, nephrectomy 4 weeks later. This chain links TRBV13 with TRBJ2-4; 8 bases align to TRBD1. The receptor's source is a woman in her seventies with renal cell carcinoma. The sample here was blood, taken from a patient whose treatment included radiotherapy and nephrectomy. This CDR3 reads CASSSARGLGKNIQYF. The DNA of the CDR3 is TGTGCCAGCAGCTCCGCCAGGGGGCTAGGCAAAAACATTCAGTACTTC. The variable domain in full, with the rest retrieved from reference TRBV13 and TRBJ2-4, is AAGVIQSPRHLIKEKRETATLKCYPIPRHDTVYWYQQGPGQDPQFLISFYEKMQSDKGSIPDRFSAQQFSDYHSELNMSSLELGDSALYFCASSSARGLGKNIQYFGAGTRLSVL.